This T cell receptor (beta chain) was identified in a study of cytomegalovirus exposure and HLA in healthy donors. Study-level points and caveats: In a later analysis, a missense DCLRE1C variant was linked to TCR beta V- and J-gene trimming. Rare TCR sequences predominated, though certain public TCRs were found in many donors. Solely CMV serostatus was available to characterize immune exposure.

There are 15 residues in the CDR3. Germline CDR1 and CDR2: SGHDT and YYEEEE. V lost 1 base and J lost 4; bases outside the gene matches: 1. The PCR made use of 60 Vbeta and 13 Jbeta primers. Libraries were prepared by immunoSEQ multiplex PCR; TCRdb keeps only in-frame clonotypes and omits some of them. In the table there are 80,000 or so clones, roughly 64% of which are singletons. Points on this clone: The target antigen is unknown.

The chain recombines TRBV5-6 with TRBJ2-3; 12 bases line up with TRBD2. This sequence was found in a man aged 25-45 years in good health and CMV-seropositive. The specimen sequenced was PBMCs. CDR3 in DNA: TGTGCCAGCAGCTTGCCTAGCGGGAGGGCAGATACGCAGTATTTT. Protein product: CASSLPSGRADTQYF.